This T cell receptor beta chain was observed in a study of cytomegalovirus exposure and HLA in healthy donors. The PCR ran on 60 Vbeta and 13 Jbeta primers. Clones were read by immunoSEQ multiplex PCR, and TCRdb kept only the in-frame ones, dropping some. In all, the sample yields under 90,000 clones. CDR1 is SGHNT, CDR2 YYREEE, per germline (reference sequence). The CDR3 length is 16 residues. Trimming took 2 bases from V and 0 from J, leaving 11 bases between them. Sequencing was done on a sample of PBMCs. The sequence was obtained from a man in his fifties or sixties in good health and CMV-seropositive. The chain is built from TRBV5-4 and TRBJ2-2; unclear D gene. The CDR3 DNA follows: TGTGCCAGCAGCTTTAATGGCTTTGCGAACACCGGGGAGCTGTTTTTT. It encodes CASSFNGFANTGELFF.